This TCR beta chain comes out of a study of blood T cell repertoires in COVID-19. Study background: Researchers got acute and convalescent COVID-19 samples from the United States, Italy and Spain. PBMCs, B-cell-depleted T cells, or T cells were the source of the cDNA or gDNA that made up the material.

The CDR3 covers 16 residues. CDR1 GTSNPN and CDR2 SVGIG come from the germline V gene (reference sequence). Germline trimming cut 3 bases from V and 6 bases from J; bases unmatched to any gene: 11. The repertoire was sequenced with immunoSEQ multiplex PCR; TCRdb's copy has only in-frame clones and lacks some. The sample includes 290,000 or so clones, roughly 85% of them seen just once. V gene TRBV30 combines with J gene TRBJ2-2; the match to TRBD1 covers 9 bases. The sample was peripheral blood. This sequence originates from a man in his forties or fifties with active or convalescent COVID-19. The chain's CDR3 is CAWRSPHRQGAGELFF. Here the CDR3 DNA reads TGTGCCTGGAGATCCCCCCATCGACAGGGGGCCGGGGAGCTGTTTTTT.